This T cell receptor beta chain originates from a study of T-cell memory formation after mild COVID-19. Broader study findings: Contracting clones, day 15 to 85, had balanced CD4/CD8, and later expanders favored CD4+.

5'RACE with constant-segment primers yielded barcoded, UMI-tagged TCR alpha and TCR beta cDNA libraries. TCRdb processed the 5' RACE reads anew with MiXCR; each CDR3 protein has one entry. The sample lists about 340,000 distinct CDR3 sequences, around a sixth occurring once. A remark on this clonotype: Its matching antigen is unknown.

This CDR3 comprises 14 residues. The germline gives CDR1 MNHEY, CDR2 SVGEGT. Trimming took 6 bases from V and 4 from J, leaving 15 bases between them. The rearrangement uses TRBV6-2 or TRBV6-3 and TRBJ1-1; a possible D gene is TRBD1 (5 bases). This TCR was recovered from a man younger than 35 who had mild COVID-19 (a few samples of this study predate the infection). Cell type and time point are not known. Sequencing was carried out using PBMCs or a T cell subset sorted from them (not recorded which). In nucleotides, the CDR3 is TGTGCCAGCAGGAGCCCGGCCCAGGGCACTGAAGCTTTCTTT. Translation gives CASRSPAQGTEAFF.